These 15 T cell receptor beta chains originate from one sample sequenced in a study of blood T cell repertoires in COVID-19. This table comes from immunoSEQ multiplex PCR, and its TCRdb copy is limited to in-frame clones, with some not included. Of 100,000 to 150,000 clones in the sample, around 77% are singletons; the top ten hold 7.9%. Sequencing used peripheral blood. The receptors were sampled from a human donor in a cohort sampled during active COVID-19.

This chain uses TRBV28 with TRBJ1-1, with D tentatively TRBD1 (5 bases). Germline V gene sequence: CDR1 MDHEN, CDR2 SYDVKM. This CDR3 spans 14 amino acids. The ends were cut back, 6 bases at V and 1 base at J, with 12 bases in the middle. The CDR3 sequence is CASSLDSTNTEAFF. For the CDR3, the DNA is TGTGCCAGCAGCCTCGACAGTACGAACACTGAAGCTTTCTTT.

The rearrangement joins TRBV15 to TRBJ1-1; TRBD1 might be the D (6 bases). This CDR3 region has 13 residues. V was trimmed by 8 bases and J by 5 bases, leaving 15 bases between them. CDR1 is LNHNV and CDR2 is YYDKDF in the germline V gene (reference sequence). The CDR3 spells CATEAGGATEAFF. CDR3 DNA sequence: TGTGCCACCGAGGCGGGGGGCGCGACTGAAGCTTTCTTT.

The genes are TRBV3-1 (or the pseudogene TRBV3-2) and TRBJ1-6; a weak D match, TRBD1 (5 bases). V gave up 4 bases and J gave up 4 bases, with 8 bases separating them. The length of the CDR3 is 14 residues. The germline V gene has CDR1 LGHDT and CDR2 YNNKEL (reference sequence). The CDR3 sequence: CASSPTEYNSPLHF. CDR3 coding DNA: TGTGCCAGCAGCCCGACAGAGTATAATTCACCCCTCCACTTT.

This clone was recorded a few times. The gene calls are TRBV18 and TRBJ1-1, with 7 bases lining up with TRBD1. The CDR3 length is 14 residues. V trimming: 3 bases; J trimming: 4 bases; junction bases outside the gene matches: 5. CDR1 and CDR2 from the germline V gene are KGHSH and LQKENI. Here the CDR3 reads CASSPEGAGTEAFF. In nucleotides, the CDR3 is TGTGCCAGCTCACCTGAGGGGGCGGGCACTGAAGCTTTCTTT.

The chain recombines TRBV4-1 with TRBJ2-5, with 9 bases matching TRBD2. The V gene's germline CDR1 is MGHRA and CDR2 YSYEKL. This CDR3 comprises 15 residues. Trimming took 1 base from V and 1 from J; bases not matched to a gene: 1. The CDR3 reads CASSQGRGGQETQYF. Written as DNA, the CDR3 is TGCGCCAGCAGCCAAGGGCGGGGGGGCCAAGAGACCCAGTACTTC.

The chain has TRBV5-4 and TRBJ2-7; 13 nucleotides line up with TRBD2. The CDR3 spans 15 residues. Germline V CDR1 and CDR2: SGHNT, YYREEE (reference sequence). Unmatched junction bases numbered 6, after V lost 5 bases and J lost 4 bases. The CDR3 loop is CASSGPGLAGYEQYF. DNA of the CDR3: TGTGCCAGCAGTGGACCGGGACTAGCGGGATACGAGCAGTACTTC.

The chain couples TRBV28 to TRBJ1-1; D is perhaps TRBD1 (5 bases). Germline CDR1 reads MDHEN; CDR2 reads SYDVKM. The ends were cut back, 1 base at V and 0 bases at J, with 9 bases in the middle. The CDR3 loop spans 15 amino acids. The CDR3 DNA sequence: TGTGCCAGCAGTTTATCGGACATATTGAACACTGAAGCTTTCTTT. It translates to CASSLSDILNTEAFF.

The chain combines TRBV20-1 with TRBJ2-7; 7 nucleotides line up with TRBD2. The germline CDR1 and CDR2 sequences are DFQATT and SNEGSKA (reference sequence). The CDR3 covers 11 residues. V gave up 5 bases and J gave up 4 bases; unmatched junction bases: 2. For the CDR3, the DNA is TGCAGTGCTGGACTAGGTTACGAGCAGTACTTC. As protein: CSAGLGYEQYF.

V usage is TRBV6-5 and J usage is TRBJ1-6, with TRBD1 matching 8 bases. The length of the CDR3 is 14 residues. V shed 5 bases and J 9 bases; nucleotides not matched to a gene: 6. Germline V CDR1 and CDR2: MNHEY, SVGAGI. The CDR3, as DNA: TGTGCCAGCAGTACCAGGGGGCTTGGTTCACCCCTCCACTTT. This encodes CASSTRGLGSPLHF.

The chain joins TRBV5-4 to TRBJ2-7; possible D gene TRBD2, 7 bases. Trimming shortened V by 0 bases and J by 7 bases, and 14 bases separated the two germline ends. Germline V gene sequence: CDR1 SGHNT, CDR2 YYREEE (reference sequence). The CDR3 loop spans 14 amino acids. DNA of the CDR3: TGTGCCAGCAGCTTGGGACTAGCAGGGGAGGAGCAGTACTTC. Its protein product is CASSLGLAGEEQYF.

The V gene is TRBV5-1, the J gene TRBJ1-3; possible D gene TRBD1, 6 bases. This CDR3 region has 16 residues. V was pared by 2 bases and J by 2 bases, with 14 bases between. Germline-derived CDR1 and CDR2 are SGHRS and YFSETQ. The CDR3 sequence is CASSLQGSLPGNTIYF. The CDR3 bases are TGCGCCAGCAGCTTACAGGGAAGTCTCCCTGGAAACACCATATATTTT.

The chain has TRBV5-1 and TRBJ1-1; 7 bases are a match to TRBD1. The V gene end was trimmed by 0 bases and the J gene end by 8 bases; junction bases not matched to a gene: 7. This CDR3 has 14 amino acids. Germline CDR1 is SGHRS and CDR2 is YFSETQ. CDR3 sequence reads: CASSLGQGTGEAFF. The CDR3 DNA follows: TGCGCCAGCAGCTTGGGACAGGGTACAGGAGAAGCTTTCTTT.

The chain has TRBV6-5 and TRBJ2-7, with 10 bases aligning to TRBD2. The CDR3 totals 13 residues. V dropped 11 bases and J dropped 4; count of bases not matched to a gene: 8. Per germline, CDR1 MNHEY and CDR2 SVGAGI. The CDR3 nucleotides are TGTGCCTGTAGGACTAGCGGAACTTACGAGCAGTACTTC. Its protein product is CACRTSGTYEQYF.

The rearrangement uses TRBV28 and TRBJ2-7, with 11 bases identical to TRBD2. V gave up 7 bases and J gave up 2 bases; unmatched junction bases: 4. The CDR3 has 14 amino acids. Per the germline V gene, CDR1 is MDHEN and CDR2 is SYDVKM. CDR3 in DNA: TGTGCCAGCACCCTAGCGGGAGGACCCTACGAGCAGTACTTC. Translating gives CASTLAGGPYEQYF.

The chain carries TRBV3-1 (or the pseudogene TRBV3-2) and TRBJ2-7, with a tentative D call TRBD1 (6 bases). Germline V gene lookup returns CDR1 LGHDT and CDR2 YNNKEL (reference sequence). CDR3 length equals 14 residues. Trimming shortened V by 4 bases and J by 5 bases, and 15 bases separated the two germline ends. Here the CDR3 reads CASSPRDTDDEQYF. The CDR3 DNA sequence: TGTGCCAGCAGCCCCCGGGACACCGACGACGAGCAGTACTTC.